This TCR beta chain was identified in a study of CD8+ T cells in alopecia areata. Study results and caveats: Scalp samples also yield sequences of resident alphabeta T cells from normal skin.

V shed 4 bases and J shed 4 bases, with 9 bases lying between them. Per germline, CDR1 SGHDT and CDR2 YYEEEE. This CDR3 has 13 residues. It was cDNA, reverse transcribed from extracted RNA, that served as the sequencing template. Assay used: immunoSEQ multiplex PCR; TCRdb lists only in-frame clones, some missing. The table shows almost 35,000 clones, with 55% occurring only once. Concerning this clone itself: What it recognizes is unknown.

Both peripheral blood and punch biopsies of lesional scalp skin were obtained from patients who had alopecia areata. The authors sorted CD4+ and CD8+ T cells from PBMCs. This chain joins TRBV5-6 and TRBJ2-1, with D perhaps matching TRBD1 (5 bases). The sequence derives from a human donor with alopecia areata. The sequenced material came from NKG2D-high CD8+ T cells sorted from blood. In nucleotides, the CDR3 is TGTGCCAGCAGCCTCGACAGTTACAATGAGCAGTTCTTC. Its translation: CASSLDSYNEQFF.